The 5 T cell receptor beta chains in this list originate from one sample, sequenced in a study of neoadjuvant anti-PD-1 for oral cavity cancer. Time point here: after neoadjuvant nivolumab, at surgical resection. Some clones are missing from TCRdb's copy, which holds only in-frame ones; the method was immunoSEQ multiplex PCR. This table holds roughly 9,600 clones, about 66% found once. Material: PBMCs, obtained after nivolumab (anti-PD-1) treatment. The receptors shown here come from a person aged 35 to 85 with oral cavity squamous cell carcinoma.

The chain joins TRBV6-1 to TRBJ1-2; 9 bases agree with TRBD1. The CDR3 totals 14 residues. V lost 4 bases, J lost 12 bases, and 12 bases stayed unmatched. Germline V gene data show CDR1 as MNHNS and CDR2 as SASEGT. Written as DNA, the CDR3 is TGTGCCAGCAGTGCAAATCCCGGGACAGGGTTGGACACCTTC. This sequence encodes CASSANPGTGLDTF.

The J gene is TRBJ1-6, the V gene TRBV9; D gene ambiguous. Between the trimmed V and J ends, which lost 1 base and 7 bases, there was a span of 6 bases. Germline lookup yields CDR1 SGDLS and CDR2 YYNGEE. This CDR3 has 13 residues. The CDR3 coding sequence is TGTGCCAGCAGCGTAAGTGACAATTCACCCCTCCACTTT. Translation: CASSVSDNSPLHF.

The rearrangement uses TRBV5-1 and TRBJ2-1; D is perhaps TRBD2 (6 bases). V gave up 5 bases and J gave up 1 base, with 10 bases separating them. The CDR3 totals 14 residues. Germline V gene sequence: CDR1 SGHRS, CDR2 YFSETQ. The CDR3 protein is CASSSGLSYNEQFF. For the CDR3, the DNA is TGCGCCAGCAGTTCGGGACTTTCCTACAATGAGCAGTTCTTC.

The CDR3 DNA is TGTGCCAGCAGCCCTGGGACAGCACCCTCCTCGAAAGCTGAAGCTTTCTTT. Translated: CASSPGTAPSSKAEAFF. V and J are TRBV5-4 and TRBJ1-1; 7 bases map to TRBD1. With 4 bases clipped from V and 6 bases from J, the junction kept 18 bases outside the gene matches. Per the germline V gene, CDR1 is SGHNT and CDR2 is YYREEE (reference sequence). The CDR3 spans 17 residues.

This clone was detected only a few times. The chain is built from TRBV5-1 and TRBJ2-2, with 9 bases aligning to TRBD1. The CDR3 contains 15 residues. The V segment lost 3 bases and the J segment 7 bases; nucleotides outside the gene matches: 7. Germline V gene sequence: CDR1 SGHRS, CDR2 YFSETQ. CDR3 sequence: CASSSRDRANGELFF. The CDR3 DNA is TGCGCCAGCAGCTCCCGGGACAGGGCTAACGGGGAGCTGTTTTTT.